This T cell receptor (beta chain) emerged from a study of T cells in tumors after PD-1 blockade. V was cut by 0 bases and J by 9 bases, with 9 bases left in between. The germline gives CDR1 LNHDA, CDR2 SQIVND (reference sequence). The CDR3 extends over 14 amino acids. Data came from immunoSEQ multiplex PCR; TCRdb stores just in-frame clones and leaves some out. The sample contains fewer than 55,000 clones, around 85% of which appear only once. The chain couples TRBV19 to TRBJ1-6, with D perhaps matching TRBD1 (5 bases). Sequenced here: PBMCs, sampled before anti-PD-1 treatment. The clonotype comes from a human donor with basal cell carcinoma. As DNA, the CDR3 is TGTGCCAGTAGTATAGAGGGGGTAATTTCACCCCTCCACTTT. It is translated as CASSIEGVISPLHF. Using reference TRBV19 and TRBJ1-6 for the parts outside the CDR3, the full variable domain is DGGITQSPKYLFRKEGQNVTLSCEQNLNHDAMYWYRQDPGQGLRLIYYSQIVNDFQKGDIAEGYSVSREKKESFPLTVTSAQKNPTAFYLCASSIEGVISPLHFGNGTRLTVT.